This T cell receptor (beta chain) was obtained from a study of response to subunit inactivated influenza vaccine. This CDR3 is built from 13 residues. Germline assignment: CDR1 DFQATT and CDR2 SNEGSKA (reference sequence). V was trimmed by 0 bases and J by 2 bases, leaving 5 bases between them. Study-level findings and limits: Each seasonal influenza vaccination recruits few new T cells, the authors suggested.

TCRdb processed the RT-PCR reads anew with MiXCR; each CDR3 protein has one entry. The sample yields roughly 760,000 distinct CDR3 sequences, approximately 22% seen once. Of note for this clonotype: Antigen unknown.

J is TRBJ2-1 and V is TRBV20-1; no reliable D call. The origin of this receptor is a man aged 50 or older who received an inactivated influenza vaccine. Material: PBMCs from blood, obtained roughly 5 days after vaccination. The CDR3 DNA is TGCAGTGCTAGAGATGACGCCTACAATGAGCAGTTCTTC. Amino acid sequence: CSARDDAYNEQFF.